A selection of T cell receptor beta chains follows, all from one sample in a study of T cell repertoires in cytomegalovirus infection. TCRdb passed the reads through MiXCR, listing each CDR3 protein once. The table has nearly 550,000 distinct CDR3 sequences, approximately 15% seen once. What was sequenced was CD8+ T cells from PBMCs. These receptor sequences come from a human donor in good health (CMV status not recorded). Some clones in this sample may be carry-over from other donors' samples. Both conserved end residues are part of each CDR3. D genes are given only for firm matches. The listing skips clone size in some rows; elsewhere it reads once, few, many or a size class.

J gene,D gene,clone size,V gene,CDR3 DNA,CDR3 protein
TRBJ1-5,.,.,TRBV27,TGTGCCAGCAGTCAAATTACAGGGAAACAGCCCCAGCATTTT,CASSQITGKQPQHF
TRBJ2-5,.,.,TRBV3-1,TGTGCCAGCAGCCCCAGATGGGCGACACCCGAGACCCAGTACTTC,CASSPRWATPETQYF
TRBJ2-3,.,.,TRBV27,TGTGCCAGCAGTTTCCCAGGGGGGAACACAGATACGCAGTATTTT,CASSFPGGNTDTQYF
TRBJ2-1,TRBD2,.,TRBV10-3,TGTGCAATCAGTGACTCAGGCGGGGGATCTTACAATGAGAAGTTCTTC,CAISDSGGGSYNEKFF
TRBJ2-7,.,few,TRBV27,TGTGCCAGCAGTCTCTCAGGCGGAGGGACATACGAGCAGTACTTC,CASSLSGGGTYEQYF
TRBJ2-1,TRBD1,many,TRBV7-3,TGTGCCAGCAGCTTAAGACAGGGTCAAGACTACAATGAGCAGTTCTTC,CASSLRQGQDYNEQFF
TRBJ2-7,.,many,TRBV4-1,TGCGCCAGCAGCCCCAGGACGGGGTTTTACGAGCAGTACTTC,CASSPRTGFYEQYF
TRBJ2-1,TRBD2,many,TRBV20-1,TGCAGTGCTAGAGCACTTAGCGGGAGCTCCTACAATGAGCAGTTCTTC,CSARALSGSSYNEQFF
TRBJ2-1,.,many,TRBV7-9,TGTGCCAGCAGCTTAACACTGGACGGCGATGAGCAGTTCTTC,CASSLTLDGDEQFF
TRBJ2-1,TRBD2,few,TRBV12-3/TRBV12-4,TGTGCCAGCAGTTCCCCGGGACTAGGATCGCGGGAGCAGTTCTTC,CASSSPGLGSREQFF
TRBJ1-1,.,few,TRBV5-1,TGCGCCAGCAGCTTGGCCTTTAAGGGTCAGGGCACTGAAGCTTTCTTT,CASSLAFKGQGTEAFF
TRBJ2-5,.,few,TRBV20-1,TGCAGTGCTTGGGACTCCCGGGGCGGGGAGACCCAGTACTTC,CSAWDSRGGETQYF
TRBJ2-3,.,many,TRBV2,TGTGCCAGCAGTGATGGCCCACACACAGATACGCAGTATTTT,CASSDGPHTDTQYF